This T cell receptor beta chain emerged from a study of cytomegalovirus exposure and HLA in healthy donors. The CDR3 length is 14 residues. Germline V gives CDR1 SGHTA, CDR2 FQGNSA. V lost 5 bases, J lost 14 bases, and 19 bases lay in between. Primers: 60 Vbeta forward and 13 Jbeta reverse. Generated by immunoSEQ multiplex PCR, the TCRdb table keeps only in-frame clones and is missing some. The sample has some 130,000 clones; approximately 78% are singletons. The chain recombines TRBV7-2 with TRBJ1-6, with D maybe TRBD1 (6 bases). The sequencing sample was made of PBMCs. The receptor was derived from a woman between 50 and 59 years old in good health and CMV-seropositive. CDR3 nucleotides: TGTGCCAGCAGCATAAACCGGGACACCCGTACCCTCCACTTT. Translating gives CASSINRDTRTLHF.